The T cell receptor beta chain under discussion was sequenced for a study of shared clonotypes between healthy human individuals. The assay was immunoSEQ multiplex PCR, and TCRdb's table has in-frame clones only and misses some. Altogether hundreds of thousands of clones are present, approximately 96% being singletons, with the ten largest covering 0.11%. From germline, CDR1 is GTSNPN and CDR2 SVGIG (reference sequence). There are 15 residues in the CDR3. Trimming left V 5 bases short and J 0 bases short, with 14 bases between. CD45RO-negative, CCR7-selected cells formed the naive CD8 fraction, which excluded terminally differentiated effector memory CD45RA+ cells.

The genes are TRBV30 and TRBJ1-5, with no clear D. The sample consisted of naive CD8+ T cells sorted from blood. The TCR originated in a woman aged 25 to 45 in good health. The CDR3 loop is CAWSSGVYSNQPQHF. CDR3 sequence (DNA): TGTGCCTGGTCGTCAGGCGTCTATAGCAATCAGCCCCAGCATTTT. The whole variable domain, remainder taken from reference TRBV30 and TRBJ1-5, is SQTIHQWPATLVQPVGSPLSLECTVEGTSNPNLYWYRQAAGRGLQLLFYSVGIGQISSEVPQNLSASRPQDRQFILSSKKLLLSDSGFYLCAWSSGVYSNQPQHFGDGTRLSIL.